This entry describes one T cell receptor (beta chain). Methods used by the authors: The authors estimated nucleated cell counts from reference gene primer amplification. Method: immunoSEQ multiplex PCR; TCRdb's copy keeps in-frame clones and lacks some. That table gives V, J and clone size, and the DNA gave D and trimming. The top ten hold under 11% of the sample, which has about 320,000 clones, 80% to 90% seen once. This CDR3 is built from 12 residues. V lost 1 base and J 4 bases, leaving 4 bases between the germline ends. Germline V gives CDR1 MDHEN, CDR2 SYDVKM. This specimen comes from a study of blood T cell repertoires in COVID-19.

This chain connects TRBV28 to TRBJ1-1, with D unclear. The sequenced sample consisted of PBMCs or T cells enriched from blood (not recorded which). The receptor was derived from a woman between 18 and 29 years old who had recovered from COVID-19. DNA of the CDR3: TGTGCCAGCAGTTTATCTATCACTGAAGCTTTCTTT. Its translation: CASSLSITEAFF.